The 20 T cell receptor beta chains reported below all come from one sample, sequenced in a study of post-analysis software for immune sequencing data. Broader study findings: TRBV5-6, TRBV5-1 and TRBV20-1 were among five TRBV segments more frequent in patients than controls.

The authors incorporated unique molecular identifiers into the TCR beta cDNA libraries. Each CDR3 protein gets one entry after TCRdb re-called the PCR reads with MiXCR. The sample holds roughly 730,000 distinct CDR3 sequences; roughly 27% are singletons and the top ten take roughly 0.57%. These receptors' targets are unknown. The material sequenced was blood. The receptors come from a girl under 18 with multiple sclerosis.

This chain uses TRBV6-6 with TRBJ2-1; D call uncertain. CDR1 is MNHNY and CDR2 is SVGAGI in the germline V gene (reference sequence). Trimming removed 5 bases at V and 10 bases at J, with 9 bases between. This CDR3 spans 11 amino acids. This chain's CDR3 is CASSILVEQFF. The CDR3 nucleotides read TGTGCCAGCAGTATCCTGGTCGAGCAGTTCTTC.

V and J are TRBV6-2 or TRBV6-3 and TRBJ1-1, with D perhaps matching TRBD1 (5 bases). Germline lookup yields CDR1 MNHEY and CDR2 SVGEGT. V was trimmed by 6 bases and J by 3 bases, leaving 11 bases between them. The CDR3 covers 13 residues. CDR3 in DNA: TGTGCCAGCAGCTTACAGGATTACACTGAAGCTTTCTTT. Its translation: CASSLQDYTEAFF.

Only one count was recorded for this clonotype. One junction end does not reproduce the germline sequence, and a read error may be involved. This chain uses TRBV6-1 with TRBJ1-5, with a possible D match to TRBD1 (6 bases). This CDR3 comprises 14 residues. The V gene's germline CDR1 is MNHNS and CDR2 SASEGT. The DNA of the CDR3 is TGTGCCTGCAGTGCCGCAGGGGTCAATCAGCCCCAGCATTTT. Translation: CACSAAGVNQPQHF.

The chain couples TRBV9 to TRBJ1-5, with D uncertain. Germline CDR1 is SGDLS and CDR2 is YYNGEE. This CDR3 region has 12 residues. V was pared by 3 bases and J by 6 bases, with 7 bases between. The DNA of the CDR3 is TGTGCCAGCAGCGACGGGTTTCAGCCCCAGCATTTT. Residues: CASSDGFQPQHF.

Only a few counts were recorded for this clonotype. This sequence joins TRBV7-2 and TRBJ1-2; D might be TRBD1 (6 bases). The V gene lost 1 base and the J gene lost 4 bases, with 16 bases spanning the gap. CDR1 and CDR2 (germline): SGHTA, FQGNSA. There are 16 residues in the CDR3. The CDR3 sequence: CASSLGHGQRIYGYTF. CDR3 DNA: TGTGCCAGCAGCTTAGGCCACGGACAGCGGATCTATGGCTACACCTTC.

The chain employs TRBV20-1 and TRBJ2-5; D is uncertain. Trimming shortened V by 0 bases and J by 4 bases, and 9 bases separated the two germline ends. Germline loops: CDR1 DFQATT, CDR2 SNEGSKA (reference sequence). The CDR3 sequence is 13 residues long. CDR3 loop: CSARETVAETQYF. CDR3 in DNA: TGCAGTGCTAGAGAAACGGTTGCAGAGACCCAGTACTTC.

Points on this clonotype: Germline and junction disagree at one end, which may indicate a read error. This chain links TRBV4-1 with TRBJ1-2; D may be TRBD1 (5 bases). The CDR3 spans 15 residues. Germline CDR1 and CDR2: MGHRA and YSYEKL. CDR3: CAGSQGFSGKNGYTF. The CDR3 DNA is TGCGCCGGCAGCCAAGGATTTTCAGGGAAGAATGGCTACACCTTC.

There are a few counts of this clonotype. The chain combines TRBV5-6 with TRBJ2-1; D remains unclear. Germline V CDR1 and CDR2: SGHDT, YYEEEE. V lost 0 bases, J lost 4 bases, and 14 bases lay in between. This CDR3 is built from 16 residues. The CDR3 reads CASSLVSGSKYNEQFF. DNA for the CDR3: TGTGCCAGCAGCTTGGTTTCGGGCAGCAAGTACAATGAGCAGTTCTTC. Looking up the rest from reference TRBV5-6 and TRBJ2-1 gives the full variable domain: DAGVTQSPTHLIKTRGQQVTLRCSPKSGHDTVSWYQQALGQGPQFIFQYYEEEERQRGNFPDRFSGHQFPNYSSELNVNALLLGDSALYLCASSLVSGSKYNEQFFGPGTRLTVL.

The table lists this clonotype with many counts. This chain links TRBV11-2 with TRBJ2-3; D gene uncertain. V lost 5 bases and J lost 0, with 6 bases in between. The CDR3 is made up of 13 amino acids. The germline CDR1 and CDR2 sequences are SGHAT and FQNNGV. The chain's CDR3 is CASSRASTDTQYF. In nucleotides, the CDR3 is TGTGCCAGCAGCCGAGCTAGCACAGATACGCAGTATTTT.

With respect to this clonotype: A much more abundant neighbour one base away suggests this may be a read error. The J gene is TRBJ2-1, the V gene TRBV6-6; possibly TRBD2 for D (5 bases). The tail of the sequence fits TRBJ2-7 better, so the J call may be wrong. The CDR3 sequence is 13 residues long. Germline CDR1 is MNHNY and CDR2 is SVGAGI (reference sequence). The chain's CDR3 is CASSYTDYNEQYF. The CDR3 coding sequence is TGTGCCAGCAGTTACACTGACTACAATGAGCAGTACTTC.

The chain uses TRBV14 and TRBJ1-2; 7 bases are a match to TRBD1. Germline CDR1 and CDR2: SGHDN and FVKESK. This CDR3 region has 15 residues. J lost 8 bases, V lost 2 bases, and 11 bases had no gene match. The CDR3, as DNA: TGTGCCAGCAGCCAAACGACAGGGCGGGTCGGGGGCTACACCTTC. Encoded protein: CASSQTTGRVGGYTF.

The chain links TRBV21-1 to TRBJ2-5; TRBD2, the D gene given by the table, was not confirmed from the DNA. TRBV21-1 is a recognized pseudogene. There are 16 residues in the CDR3. The CDR3 DNA is TGTGCCAGCAGCACCTCCATGGGGACTAGGAAGGAGACCCAGTACTTC. Amino acid sequence: CASSTSMGTRKETQYF.

Written as DNA, the CDR3 is TGTGCCAGCAGCTTGGGGGCGGGCGGAGATCAGCCCCAGCATTTT. The encoded protein is CASSLGAGGDQPQHF. The rearrangement links TRBV7-9 to TRBJ1-5; D is perhaps TRBD1 (6 bases). The CDR3 loop spans 15 amino acids. Per the germline V gene, CDR1 is SEHNR and CDR2 is FQNEAQ (reference sequence). Trimming removed 3 bases from V and 5 bases from J, with 14 bases in between.

The gene calls are TRBV3-1 and TRBJ1-5, with D tentatively TRBD1 (5 bases). The CDR3 has 15 amino acids. Germline V gene data show CDR1 as LGHDT and CDR2 as YNNKEL (reference sequence). V lost 0 bases to trimming and J lost 6 bases, with 12 bases between them. The CDR3 region has the DNA TGTGCCAGCAGCCAAGATCTCAGGGATGGTCAGCCCCAGCATTTT. It translates to CASSQDLRDGQPQHF.

This sequence joins TRBV7-2 and TRBJ2-3, with D maybe TRBD2 (6 bases). The CDR3 runs 14 residues. The V gene's germline CDR1 is SGHTA and CDR2 FQGNSA. V gave up 3 bases and J gave up 4 bases, with 11 bases separating them. CDR3 region: CASSFGAGPDTQYF. CDR3 sequence (DNA): TGTGCCAGCAGCTTCGGCGCGGGACCAGATACGCAGTATTTT. Variable domain in full (rest from reference TRBV7-2 and TRBJ2-3): GAGVSQSPSNKVTEKGKDVELRCDPISGHTALYWYRQSLGQGLEFLIYFQGNSAPDKSGLPSDRFSAERTGGSVSTLTIQRTQQEDSAVYLCASSFGAGPDTQYFGPGTRLTVL.

The V and J genes are TRBV6-2 or TRBV6-3 and TRBJ2-1; D remains ambiguous. In germline, CDR1 is MNHEY, CDR2 SVGEGT. The CDR3 length is 12 residues. V shed 4 bases and J shed 7 bases, with 8 bases lying between them. The CDR3 sequence is CASSSLLNEQFF. In DNA, the CDR3 is TGTGCCAGCAGTTCGCTTTTGAATGAGCAGTTCTTC.

The chain links TRBV5-6 to TRBJ2-1; 7 bases align to TRBD1. J lost 8 bases, V lost 3 bases, and 11 bases had no gene match. The germline gives CDR1 SGHDT, CDR2 YYEEEE. The CDR3 is 15 amino acids. CDR3 sequence reads: CASSSAGTGVDEQFF. CDR3 in DNA: TGTGCCAGCAGCTCAGCAGGAACAGGGGTCGATGAGCAGTTCTTC.

This clonotype was counted a single time. The chain uses TRBV6-2 or TRBV6-3 and TRBJ1-5, with D possibly matching TRBD1 (5 bases). CDR1 is MNHEY and CDR2 is SVGEGT in the germline V gene. V lost 3 bases to trimming and J lost 7 bases, with 19 bases between them. The CDR3 covers 16 residues. The CDR3 nucleotides read TGTGCCAGCAGTTATTATTGGGGGGAGGAAGGACAGCCCCAGCATTTT. Translated, it gives CASSYYWGEEGQPQHF.

The sample holds one count of this clonotype. This chain links TRBV19 with TRBJ2-3; TRBD1 might be the D (7 bases). The germline V gene has CDR1 LNHDA and CDR2 SQIVND (reference sequence). This CDR3 is 18 amino acids long. Trimming left V 7 bases short and J 3 bases short, with 26 bases between. In DNA, the CDR3 is TGTGCCAGTAAGAACAGGGGATCGAGTGGGAGGATTACAGATACGCAGTATTTT. Protein: CASKNRGSSGRITDTQYF. Complete variable domain (other parts from reference TRBV19 and TRBJ2-3): DGGITQSPKYLFRKEGQNVTLSCEQNLNHDAMYWYRQDPGQGLRLIYYSQIVNDFQKGDIAEGYSVSREKKESFPLTVTSAQKNPTAFYLCASKNRGSSGRITDTQYFGPGTRLTVL.

The rearrangement uses TRBV7-2 and TRBJ2-1; the D is unclear. The V end was cut by 2 bases, the J end by 1 base, with 12 bases between. CDR1 and CDR2 (germline): SGHTA, FQGNSA. The CDR3 contains 16 residues. CDR3 in amino acids: CASSLIIGISYNEQFF. The CDR3 nucleotides read TGTGCCAGCAGCTTAATCATTGGGATTTCCTACAATGAGCAGTTCTTC.